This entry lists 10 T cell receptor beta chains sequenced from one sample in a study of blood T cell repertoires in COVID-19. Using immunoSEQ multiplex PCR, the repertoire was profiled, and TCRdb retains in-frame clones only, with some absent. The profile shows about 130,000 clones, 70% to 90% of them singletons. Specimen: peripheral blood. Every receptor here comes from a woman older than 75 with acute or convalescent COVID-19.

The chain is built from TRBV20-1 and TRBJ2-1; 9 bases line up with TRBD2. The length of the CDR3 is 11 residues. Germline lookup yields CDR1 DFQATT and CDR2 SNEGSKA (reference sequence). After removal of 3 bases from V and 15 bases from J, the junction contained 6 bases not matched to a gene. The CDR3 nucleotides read TGCAGTGCTAGGGGACTAGCAGCAACGTTCTTC. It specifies CSARGLAATFF.

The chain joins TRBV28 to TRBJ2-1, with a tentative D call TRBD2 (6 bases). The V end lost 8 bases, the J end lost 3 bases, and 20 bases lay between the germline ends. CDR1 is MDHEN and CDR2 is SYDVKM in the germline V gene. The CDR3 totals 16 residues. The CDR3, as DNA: TGTGCCAGCGTACCACCCGGGACTCCGATCTACAATGAGCAGTTCTTC. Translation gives CASVPPGTPIYNEQFF.

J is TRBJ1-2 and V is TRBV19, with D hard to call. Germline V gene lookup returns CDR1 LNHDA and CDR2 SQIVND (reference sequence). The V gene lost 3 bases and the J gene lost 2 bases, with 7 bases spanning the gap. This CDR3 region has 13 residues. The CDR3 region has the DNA TGTGCCAGTAGTATTCAGGTGAACTATGGCTACACCTTC. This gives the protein CASSIQVNYGYTF.

This CDR3 reads CASSYSGGLGNQPQHF. The CDR3 DNA follows: TGTGCCAGCAGTTACTCTGGGGGGTTGGGCAATCAGCCCCAGCATTTT. The genes are TRBV6-5 and TRBJ1-5; perhaps TRBD1 as D (5 bases). Per germline, CDR1 MNHEY and CDR2 SVGAGI. The ends were cut back, 0 bases at V and 2 bases at J, with 11 bases in the middle. This CDR3 is 16 amino acids long.

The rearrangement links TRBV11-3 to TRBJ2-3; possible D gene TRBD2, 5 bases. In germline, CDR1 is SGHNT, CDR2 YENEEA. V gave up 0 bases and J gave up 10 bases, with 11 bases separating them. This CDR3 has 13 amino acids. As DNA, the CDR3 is TGTGCCAGCAGCTTAGAGGGGAGCGTCGCGCAGTATTTT. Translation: CASSLEGSVAQYF.

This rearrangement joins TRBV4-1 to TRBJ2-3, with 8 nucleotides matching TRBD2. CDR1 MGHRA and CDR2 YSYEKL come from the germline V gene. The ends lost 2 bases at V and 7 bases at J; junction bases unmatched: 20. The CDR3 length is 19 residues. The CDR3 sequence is CASSQLGLVSGGPSYTQYF. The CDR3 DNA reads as TGCGCCAGCAGCCAATTGGGGTTGGTGTCGGGAGGGCCGTCTTATACGCAGTATTTT.

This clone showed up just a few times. The CDR3, as DNA: TGTGCCAGCAGTTACCGGTCTCAGAACACTGAAGCTTTCTTT. Residues: CASSYRSQNTEAFF. The chain carries TRBV6-5 and TRBJ1-1; no clear D gene. The V end lost 2 bases, the J end lost 1 base, and 8 bases lay between the germline ends. CDR3 length: 14 residues. Germline CDR1 and CDR2: MNHEY and SVGAGI.

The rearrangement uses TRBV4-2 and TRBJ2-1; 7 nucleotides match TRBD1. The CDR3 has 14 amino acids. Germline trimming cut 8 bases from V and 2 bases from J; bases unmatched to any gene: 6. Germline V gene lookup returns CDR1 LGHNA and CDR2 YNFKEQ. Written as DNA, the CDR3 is TGTGCCAGCCAGGGACAGAGGCCCTACAATGAGCAGTTCTTC. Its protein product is CASQGQRPYNEQFF.

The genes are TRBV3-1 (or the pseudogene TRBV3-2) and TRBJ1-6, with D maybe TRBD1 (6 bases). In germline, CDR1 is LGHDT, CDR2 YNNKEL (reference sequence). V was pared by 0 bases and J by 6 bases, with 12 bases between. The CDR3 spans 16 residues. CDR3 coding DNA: TGTGCCAGCAGCCAAGATATGACAGGCTTTAATTCACCCCTCCACTTT. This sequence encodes CASSQDMTGFNSPLHF.

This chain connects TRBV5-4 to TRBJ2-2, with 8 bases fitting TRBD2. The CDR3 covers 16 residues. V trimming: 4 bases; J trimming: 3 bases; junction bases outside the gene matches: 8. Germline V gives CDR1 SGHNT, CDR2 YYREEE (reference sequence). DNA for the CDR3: TGTGCCAGCAGCCCGTCCGCTAGCGGGTACACCGGGGAGCTGTTTTTT. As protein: CASSPSASGYTGELFF.